These 14 T cell receptor beta chains share one sample of origin, sequenced in a study of CD8 T cells in Susac syndrome. Random-hexamer reverse transcription was applied to about 0.5 to 1 ug RNA. TCRdb redid the calling of the immunoSEQ multiplex PCR reads with MiXCR, one entry per CDR3 protein. Here the sample spans approximately 210,000 distinct CDR3 sequences, roughly 93% being singletons. The sequenced material came from CD4+ T cells from PBMCs. The origin of the receptors is a human donor with Susac syndrome.

The CDR3 region has the DNA TGTGCCAGCATGATTCCGGGACGGAGCTATGGCTACACCTTC. Its translation: CASMIPGRSYGYTF. The chain couples TRBV6-2 or TRBV6-3 to TRBJ1-2; D possibly corresponds to TRBD1 (5 bases). The V end lost 7 bases, the J end lost 4 bases, and 16 bases lay between the germline ends. Germline V gene data show CDR1 as MNHEY and CDR2 as SVGEGT. This CDR3 spans 14 amino acids.

The rearrangement links TRBV6-2 or TRBV6-3 to TRBJ2-7; 7 bases agree with TRBD1. The length of the CDR3 is 15 residues. Germline V gives CDR1 MNHEY, CDR2 SVGEGT. V shed 7 bases and J 5 bases; nucleotides not matched to a gene: 14. The CDR3 region is CASTMLGQGGNEQYF. Written as DNA, the CDR3 is TGTGCCAGCACCATGCTAGGACAAGGGGGCAACGAGCAGTACTTC.

The chain joins TRBV29-1 to TRBJ2-4; D tentatively fits TRBD1 or TRBD2 (5 bases each). The CDR3 totals 13 residues. Germline V gene sequence: CDR1 SQVTM, CDR2 ANQGSEA. The ends were cut back, 6 bases at V and 0 bases at J, with 9 bases in the middle. The DNA for the CDR3 is TGCAGCGTCGGGGCTGTAGCCAAAAACATTCAGTACTTC. Amino acid sequence: CSVGAVAKNIQYF.

The J gene is TRBJ1-4, the V gene TRBV7-9; D remains unclear. CDR1 is SEHNR and CDR2 is FQNEAQ in the germline V gene (reference sequence). V lost 6 bases, J lost 8 bases, and 16 bases lay in between. This CDR3 comprises 14 residues. The CDR3 DNA follows: TGTGCCAGCAGATTCTCGAGACACGGAGAAAAACTGTTTTTT. Translation gives CASRFSRHGEKLFF.

J is TRBJ2-5 and V is TRBV10-3, with 7 bases that match TRBD1. The CDR3 runs to 13 residues. V dropped 2 bases and J dropped 3; count of bases not matched to a gene: 0. Germline V gene data show CDR1 as ENHRY and CDR2 as SYGVKD. The CDR3 region is CAISETGEETQYF. In DNA, the CDR3 is TGTGCCATCAGTGAGACAGGGGAAGAGACCCAGTACTTC.

V gene TRBV27 combines with J gene TRBJ2-1, with 9 nucleotides matching TRBD2. Germline V gives CDR1 MNHEY, CDR2 SMNVEV (reference sequence). This CDR3 has 15 residues. V was clipped by 2 bases and J by 6 bases; unmatched bases: 5. The CDR3 here is CASSLAGGTLNEQFF. CDR3 bases: TGTGCCAGCAGTTTAGCGGGGGGGACTCTCAATGAGCAGTTCTTC.

The genes are TRBV20-1 and TRBJ2-7, with 7 bases aligning to TRBD1. This CDR3 contains 13 residues. Germline loops: CDR1 DFQATT, CDR2 SNEGSKA (reference sequence). The J segment lost 2 bases and the V segment lost 6 bases, leaving 7 bases of the junction unmatched. CDR3 sequence reads: CSARGRGTYEQYF. CDR3 coding DNA: TGCAGTGCCAGGGGCAGGGGGACCTACGAGCAGTACTTC.

As DNA, the CDR3 is TGTGCCAGCAGCGGCCGGACAGACTTCTTTGGCGGGGAGCTGTTTTTT. It is translated as CASSGRTDFFGGELFF. This rearrangement joins TRBV9 to TRBJ2-2, with a weak D call TRBD1 (6 bases). V lost 3 bases and J lost 7, with 19 bases in between. This CDR3 region has 16 residues. The germline V gene encodes CDR1 SGDLS and CDR2 YYNGEE. Supplemented by reference TRBV9 and TRBJ2-2, the full variable domain reads DSGVTQTPKHLITATGQRVTLRCSPRSGDLSVYWYQQSLDQGLQFLIQYYNGEERAKGNILERFSAQQFPDLHSELNLSSLELGDSALYFCASSGRTDFFGGELFFGEGSRLTVL.

This clonotype was detected once. The chain joins TRBV5-1 to TRBJ1-2; TRBD1 matches 11 bases. Germline loops: CDR1 SGHRS, CDR2 YFSETQ. The CDR3 is made up of 16 amino acids. With 2 bases clipped from V and 3 bases from J, the junction kept 6 bases outside the gene matches. CDR3 sequence reads: CASSFSPGQGDYGYTF. Here the CDR3 DNA reads TGCGCCAGCAGCTTCTCTCCGGGACAGGGGGACTATGGCTACACCTTC.

The chain couples TRBV12-5 to TRBJ2-1; 14 positions match TRBD2. The germline gives CDR1 LGHNT, CDR2 FRNRAP. Losses at the gene ends were 3 bases for V and 0 bases for J; bases not matched to a gene: 4. CDR3 length equals 18 residues. CDR3 sequence (DNA): TGTGCTAGTGGTTTTGGGACTAGCGGGGGCCCCTCCTACAATGAGCAGTTCTTC. Amino acids: CASGFGTSGGPSYNEQFF.

The rearrangement uses TRBV4-3 and TRBJ2-5, with a tentative D call TRBD2 (6 bases). CDR3 length: 15 residues. V lost 0 bases, J lost 5 bases, and 13 bases lay in between. CDR1 and CDR2 (germline): LGHNA, YSLEER. In DNA form, the CDR3 reads TGCGCCAGCAGCCAAGATGGGGGGAGAGGGGAGACCCAGTACTTC. Protein sequence: CASSQDGGRGETQYF.

V is TRBV20-1 and J is TRBJ2-7, with TRBD2 matching 8 bases. CDR1 DFQATT and CDR2 SNEGSKA come from the germline V gene (reference sequence). The CDR3 covers 13 residues. J lost 1 base, V lost 5 bases, and 4 bases had no gene match. CDR3 sequence reads: CSARTGGSYEQYF. CDR3 DNA: TGCAGTGCTCGTACGGGGGGGTCCTACGAGCAGTACTTC.

The V gene is TRBV24-1, the J gene TRBJ1-1, with D hard to call. The germline CDR1 and CDR2 sequences are KGHDR and SFDVKD. Trimming cost V 3 bases and J 2 bases, with 3 bases left between them. This CDR3 has 12 residues. This CDR3 reads CATSDVNTEAFF. DNA for the CDR3: TGTGCCACCAGTGATGTCAACACTGAAGCTTTCTTT.

V is TRBV30 and J is TRBJ1-1; 7 bases match TRBD1. This CDR3 contains 14 residues. The V gene's germline CDR1 is GTSNPN and CDR2 SVGIG (reference sequence). With V trimmed by 8 bases and J by 7 bases, 16 bases remained unmatched. CDR3 nucleotide sequence: TGTGCCGGGCACCTCTTCGGGGACAGATATGAAGCTTTCTTT. Residues: CAGHLFGDRYEAFF.